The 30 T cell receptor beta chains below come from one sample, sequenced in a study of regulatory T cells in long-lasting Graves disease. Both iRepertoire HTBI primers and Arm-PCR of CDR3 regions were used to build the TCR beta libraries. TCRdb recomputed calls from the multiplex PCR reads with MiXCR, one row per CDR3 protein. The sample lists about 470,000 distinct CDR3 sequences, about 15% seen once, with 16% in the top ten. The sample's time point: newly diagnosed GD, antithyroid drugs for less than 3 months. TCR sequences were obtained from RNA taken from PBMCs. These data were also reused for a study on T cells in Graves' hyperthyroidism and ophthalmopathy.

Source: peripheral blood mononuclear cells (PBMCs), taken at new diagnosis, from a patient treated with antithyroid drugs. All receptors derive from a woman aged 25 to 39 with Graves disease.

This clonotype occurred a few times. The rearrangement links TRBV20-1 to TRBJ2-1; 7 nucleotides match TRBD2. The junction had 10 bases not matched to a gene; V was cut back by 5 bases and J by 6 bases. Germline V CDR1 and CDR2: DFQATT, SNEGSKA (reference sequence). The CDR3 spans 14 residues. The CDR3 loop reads CSAGATSPFNEQFF. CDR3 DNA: TGCAGTGCTGGGGCGACTAGCCCGTTCAATGAGCAGTTCTTC.

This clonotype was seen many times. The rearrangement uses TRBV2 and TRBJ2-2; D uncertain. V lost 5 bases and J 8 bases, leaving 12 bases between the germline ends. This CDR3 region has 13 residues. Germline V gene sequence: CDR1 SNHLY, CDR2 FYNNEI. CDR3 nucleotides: TGTGCCAGCAGTACCTTAAGCGCAGGGGAGCTGTTTTTT. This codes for CASSTLSAGELFF.

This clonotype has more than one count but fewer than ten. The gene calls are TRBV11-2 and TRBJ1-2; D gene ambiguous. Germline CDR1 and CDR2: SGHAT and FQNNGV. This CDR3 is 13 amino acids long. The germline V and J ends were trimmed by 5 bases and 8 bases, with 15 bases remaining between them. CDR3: CASSPGSGRGYTF. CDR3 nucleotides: TGTGCCAGCAGCCCCGGCTCTGGGCGAGGCTACACCTTC.

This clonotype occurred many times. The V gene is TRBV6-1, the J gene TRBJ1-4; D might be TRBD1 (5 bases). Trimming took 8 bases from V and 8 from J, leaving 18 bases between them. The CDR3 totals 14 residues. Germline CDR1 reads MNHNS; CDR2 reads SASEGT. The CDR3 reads CASLSGRGREKLFF. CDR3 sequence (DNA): TGTGCCAGCCTTTCAGGGAGAGGCAGGGAAAAACTGTTTTTT.

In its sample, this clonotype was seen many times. The CDR3 region is CAWSRGGGYTF. The DNA of the CDR3 is TGTGCCTGGAGCCGGGGGGGCGGCTACACCTTC. The chain links TRBV30 to TRBJ1-2; D is perhaps TRBD1 (6 bases). This CDR3 has 11 amino acids. The V gene's germline CDR1 is GTSNPN and CDR2 SVGIG (reference sequence). Trimming stripped 3 bases from V and 8 bases from J, with 10 bases between.

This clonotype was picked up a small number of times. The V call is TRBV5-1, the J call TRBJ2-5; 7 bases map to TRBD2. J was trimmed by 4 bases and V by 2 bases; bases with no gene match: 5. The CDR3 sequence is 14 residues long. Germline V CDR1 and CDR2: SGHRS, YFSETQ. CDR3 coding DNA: TGCGCCAGCAGCTTCAGCGGGATTCGAGAGACCCAGTACTTC. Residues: CASSFSGIRETQYF.

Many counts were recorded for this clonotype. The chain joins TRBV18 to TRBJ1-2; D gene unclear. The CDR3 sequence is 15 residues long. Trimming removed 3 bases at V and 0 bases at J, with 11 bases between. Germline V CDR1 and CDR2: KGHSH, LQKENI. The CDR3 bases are TGTGCCAGCTCACCTTCCAGCCCTTCTAACTATGGCTACACCTTC. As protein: CASSPSSPSNYGYTF.

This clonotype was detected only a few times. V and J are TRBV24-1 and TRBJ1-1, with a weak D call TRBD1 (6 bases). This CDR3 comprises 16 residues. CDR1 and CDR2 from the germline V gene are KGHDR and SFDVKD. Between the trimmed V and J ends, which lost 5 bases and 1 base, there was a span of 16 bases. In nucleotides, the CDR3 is TGTGCCACCAGTGGTCCAGGGGACCGCTCGAACACTGAAGCTTTCTTT. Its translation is CATSGPGDRSNTEAFF.

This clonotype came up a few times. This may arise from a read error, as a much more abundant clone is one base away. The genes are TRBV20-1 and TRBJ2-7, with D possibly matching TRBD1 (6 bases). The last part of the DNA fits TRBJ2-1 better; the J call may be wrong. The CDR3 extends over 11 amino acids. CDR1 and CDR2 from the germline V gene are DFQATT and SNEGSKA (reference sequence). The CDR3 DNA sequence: TGCAGTGCTCGTACAGGGAGCGAGCAGTTCTTC. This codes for CSARTGSEQFF.

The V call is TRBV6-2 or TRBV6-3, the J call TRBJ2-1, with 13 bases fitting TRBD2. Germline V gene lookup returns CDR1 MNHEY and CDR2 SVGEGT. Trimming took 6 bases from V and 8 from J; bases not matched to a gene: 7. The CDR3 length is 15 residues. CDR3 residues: CASSPRTSGSYEQFF. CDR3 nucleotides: TGTGCCAGCAGCCCCAGGACTAGCGGGAGCTATGAGCAGTTCTTC.

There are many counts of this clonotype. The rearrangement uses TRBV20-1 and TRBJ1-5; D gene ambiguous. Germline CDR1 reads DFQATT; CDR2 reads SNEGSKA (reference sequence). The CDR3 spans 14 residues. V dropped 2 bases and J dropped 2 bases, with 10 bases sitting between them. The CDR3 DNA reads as TGCAGTGCTAGATTGGGCCTCGGCAATCAGCCCCAGCATTTT. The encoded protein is CSARLGLGNQPQHF.

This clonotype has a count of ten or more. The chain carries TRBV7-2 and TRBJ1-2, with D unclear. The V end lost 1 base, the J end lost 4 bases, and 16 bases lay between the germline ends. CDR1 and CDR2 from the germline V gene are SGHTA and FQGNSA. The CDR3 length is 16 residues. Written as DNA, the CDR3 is TGTGCCAGCAGCTTAGTGGTCAGGTACCACGGCTATGGCTACACCTTC. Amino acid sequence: CASSLVVRYHGYGYTF.

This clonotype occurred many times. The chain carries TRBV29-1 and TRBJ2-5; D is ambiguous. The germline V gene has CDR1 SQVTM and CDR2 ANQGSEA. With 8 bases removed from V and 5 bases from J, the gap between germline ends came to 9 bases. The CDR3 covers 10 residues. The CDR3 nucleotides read TGCAGCCACGCCGGGGAGACCCAGTACTTC. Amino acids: CSHAGETQYF.

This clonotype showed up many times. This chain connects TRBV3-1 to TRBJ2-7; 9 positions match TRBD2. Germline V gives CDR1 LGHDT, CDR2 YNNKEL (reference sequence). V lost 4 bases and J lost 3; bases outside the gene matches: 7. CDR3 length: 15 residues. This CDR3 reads CASSRGGDAIYEQYF. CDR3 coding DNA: TGTGCCAGCAGCCGCGGGGGGGACGCCATCTACGAGCAGTACTTC.

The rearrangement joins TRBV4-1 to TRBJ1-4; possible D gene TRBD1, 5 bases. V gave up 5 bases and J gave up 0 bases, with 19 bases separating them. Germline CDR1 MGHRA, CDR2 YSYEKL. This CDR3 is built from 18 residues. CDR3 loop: CASSTRDLNLATNEKLFF. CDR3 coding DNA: TGCGCCAGCAGCACCCGGGACCTAAACCTGGCAACTAATGAAAAACTGTTTTTT.

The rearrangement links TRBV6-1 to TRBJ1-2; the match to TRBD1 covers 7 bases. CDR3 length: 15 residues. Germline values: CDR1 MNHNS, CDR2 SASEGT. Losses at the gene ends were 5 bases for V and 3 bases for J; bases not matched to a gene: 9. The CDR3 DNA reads TGTGCCAGCAGTCCTCGGGGACAGCGAGACTATGGCTACACCTTC. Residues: CASSPRGQRDYGYTF.

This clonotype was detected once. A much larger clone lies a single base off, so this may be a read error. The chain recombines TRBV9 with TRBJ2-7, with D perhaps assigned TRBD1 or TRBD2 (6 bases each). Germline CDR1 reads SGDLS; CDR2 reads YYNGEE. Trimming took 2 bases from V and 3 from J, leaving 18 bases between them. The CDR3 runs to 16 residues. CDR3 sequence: CASSVPGAVLSYEQYF. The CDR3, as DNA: TGTGCCAGCAGCGTCCCGGGGGCCGTTCTGAGCTACGAGCAGTACTTC.

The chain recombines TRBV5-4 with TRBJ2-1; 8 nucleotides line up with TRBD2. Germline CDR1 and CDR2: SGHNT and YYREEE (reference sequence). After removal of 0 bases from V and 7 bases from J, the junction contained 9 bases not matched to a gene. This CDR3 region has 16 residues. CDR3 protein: CASSLDPAGVTNEQFF. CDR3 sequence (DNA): TGTGCCAGCAGCTTGGACCCAGCGGGAGTGACAAATGAGCAGTTCTTC.

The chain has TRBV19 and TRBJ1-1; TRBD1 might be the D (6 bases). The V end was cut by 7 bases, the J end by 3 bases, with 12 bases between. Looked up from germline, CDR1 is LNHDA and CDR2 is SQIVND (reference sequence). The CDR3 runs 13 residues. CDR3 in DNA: TGTGCCAGTAAAACAGGGTCGGACACTGAAGCTTTCTTT. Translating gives CASKTGSDTEAFF.

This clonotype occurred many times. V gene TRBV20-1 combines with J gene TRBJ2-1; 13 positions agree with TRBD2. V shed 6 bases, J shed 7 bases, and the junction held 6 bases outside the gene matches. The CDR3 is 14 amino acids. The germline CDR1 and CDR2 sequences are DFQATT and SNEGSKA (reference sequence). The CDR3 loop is CSARTSGRGNEQFF. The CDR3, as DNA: TGCAGTGCCCGGACTAGCGGGAGAGGGAATGAGCAGTTCTTC.

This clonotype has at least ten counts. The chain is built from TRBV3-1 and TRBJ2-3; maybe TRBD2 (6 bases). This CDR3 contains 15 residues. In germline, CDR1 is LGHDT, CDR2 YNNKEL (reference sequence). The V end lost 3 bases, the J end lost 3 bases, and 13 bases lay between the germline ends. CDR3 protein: CASSHRGGKTDTQYF. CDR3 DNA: TGTGCCAGCAGCCATAGAGGCGGGAAGACAGATACGCAGTATTTT.

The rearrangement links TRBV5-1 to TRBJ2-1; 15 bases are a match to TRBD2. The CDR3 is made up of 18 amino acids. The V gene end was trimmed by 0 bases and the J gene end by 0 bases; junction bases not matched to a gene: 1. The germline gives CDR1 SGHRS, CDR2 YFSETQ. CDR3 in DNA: TGCGCCAGCAGCTTGGTGGGACTAGCGGGAGGCTCCTACAATGAGCAGTTCTTC. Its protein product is CASSLVGLAGGSYNEQFF. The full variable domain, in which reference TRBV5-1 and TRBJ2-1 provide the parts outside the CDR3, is KAGVTQTPRYLIKTRGQQVTLSCSPISGHRSVSWYQQTPGQGLQFLFEYFSETQRNKGNFPGRFSGRQFSNSRSEMNVSTLELGDSALYLCASSLVGLAGGSYNEQFFGPGTRLTVL.

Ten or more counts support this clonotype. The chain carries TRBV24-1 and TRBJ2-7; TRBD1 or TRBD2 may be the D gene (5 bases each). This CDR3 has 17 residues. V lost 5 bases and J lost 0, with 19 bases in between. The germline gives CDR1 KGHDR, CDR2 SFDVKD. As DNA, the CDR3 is TGTGCCACCAGTGCAGCGCACCGGGACGGAAGCTCCTACGAGCAGTACTTC. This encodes CATSAAHRDGSSYEQYF.

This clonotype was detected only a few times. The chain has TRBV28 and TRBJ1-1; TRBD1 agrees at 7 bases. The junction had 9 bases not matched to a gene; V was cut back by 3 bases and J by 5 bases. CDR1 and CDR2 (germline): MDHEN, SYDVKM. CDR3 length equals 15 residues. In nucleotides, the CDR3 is TGTGCCAGCAGTTTTTTAGAGGGGGCTCGGACTGAAGCTTTCTTT. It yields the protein CASSFLEGARTEAFF.

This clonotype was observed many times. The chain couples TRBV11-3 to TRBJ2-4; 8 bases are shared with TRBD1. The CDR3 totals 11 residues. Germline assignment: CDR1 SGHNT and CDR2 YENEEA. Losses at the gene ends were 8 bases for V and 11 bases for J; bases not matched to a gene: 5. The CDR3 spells CASGTGDLQYF. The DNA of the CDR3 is TGTGCCAGCGGGACAGGTGACCTTCAGTACTTC.

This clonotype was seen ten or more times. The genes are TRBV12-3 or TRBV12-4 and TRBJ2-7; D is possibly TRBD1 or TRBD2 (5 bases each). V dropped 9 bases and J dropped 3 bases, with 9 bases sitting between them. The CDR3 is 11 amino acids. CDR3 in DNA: TGTGCCAGTTTTGGGGGCTACGAGCAGTACTTC. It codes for CASFGGYEQYF.

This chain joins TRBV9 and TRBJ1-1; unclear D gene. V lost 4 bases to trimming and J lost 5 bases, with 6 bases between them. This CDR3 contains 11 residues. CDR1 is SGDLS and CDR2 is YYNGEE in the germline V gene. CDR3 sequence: CASSRVTEAFF. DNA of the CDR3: TGTGCCAGCAGCAGGGTTACTGAAGCTTTCTTT.

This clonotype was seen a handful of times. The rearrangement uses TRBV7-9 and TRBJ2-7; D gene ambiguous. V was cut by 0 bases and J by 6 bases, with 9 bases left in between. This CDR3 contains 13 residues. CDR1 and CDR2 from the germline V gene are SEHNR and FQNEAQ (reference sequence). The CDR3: CASSLAAPIEQYF. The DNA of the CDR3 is TGTGCCAGCAGCTTAGCGGCCCCTATCGAGCAGTACTTC.

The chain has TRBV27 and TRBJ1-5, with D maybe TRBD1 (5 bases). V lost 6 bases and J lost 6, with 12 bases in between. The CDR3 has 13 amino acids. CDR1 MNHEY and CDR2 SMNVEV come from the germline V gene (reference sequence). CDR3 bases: TGTGCCAGCAGGGGGACCTCCGCTCAGCCCCAGCATTTT. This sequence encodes CASRGTSAQPQHF.

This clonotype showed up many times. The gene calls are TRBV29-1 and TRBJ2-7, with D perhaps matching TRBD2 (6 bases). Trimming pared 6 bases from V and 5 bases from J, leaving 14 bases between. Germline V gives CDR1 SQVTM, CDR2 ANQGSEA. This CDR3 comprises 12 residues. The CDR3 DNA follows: TGCAGCGTGACCTGGCGGGGCCACGAGCAGTACTTC. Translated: CSVTWRGHEQYF.